The clone carrying this T cell receptor beta chain was detected a few times. Its antigen is still unknown. The CDR3 has 15 amino acids. Germline-derived CDR1 and CDR2 are MDHEN and SYDVKM. V lost 5 bases to trimming and J lost 15 bases; unmatched junction nucleotides: 15. The data originate from a study of beta chain features in type 1 diabetes. The study, taken as a whole, reports: Among patients with Type 1 diabetes, TCRB CDR3s were moderately but significantly shorter in every one of the four CD4+ subsets.

TCRB transcripts that were expressed got sequenced, as all of the isolated RNA had been reverse transcribed. The repertoire was sequenced with immunoSEQ multiplex PCR; TCRdb's copy has only in-frame clones and lacks some. The table includes roughly 280,000 clones, 24% detected once. The TCR was taken from a woman in her twenties or thirties with type 1 diabetes. The specimen was naive CD4+ T cells from blood. V is TRBV28 and J is TRBJ1-4; 10 nucleotides match TRBD1. The CDR3 DNA reads as TGTGCCAGCAGTGCAATCCGGGACAGGGGAAGCCAATTGTTTTTT. Residues: CASSAIRDRGSQLFF. The full variable domain, with the rest looked up from reference TRBV28 and TRBJ1-4, is DVKVTQSSRYLVKRTGEKVFLECVQDMDHENMFWYRQDPGLGLRLIYFSYDVKMKEKGDIPEGYSVSREKKERFSLILESASTNQTSMYLCASSAIRDRGSQLFFGSGTQLSVL.